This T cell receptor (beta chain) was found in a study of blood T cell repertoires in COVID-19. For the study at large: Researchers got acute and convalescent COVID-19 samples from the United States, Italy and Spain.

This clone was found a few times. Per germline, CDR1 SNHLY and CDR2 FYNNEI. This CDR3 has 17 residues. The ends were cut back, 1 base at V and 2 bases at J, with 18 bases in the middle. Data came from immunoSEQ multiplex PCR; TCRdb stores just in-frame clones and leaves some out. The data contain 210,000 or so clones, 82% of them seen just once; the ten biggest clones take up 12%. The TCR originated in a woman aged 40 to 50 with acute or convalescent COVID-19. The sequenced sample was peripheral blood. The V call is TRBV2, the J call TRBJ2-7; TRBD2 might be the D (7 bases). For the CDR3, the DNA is TGTGCCAGCAGTGAAGGCGGGGGATGGGGGGGCGCCTACGAGCAGTACTTC. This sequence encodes CASSEGGGWGGAYEQYF.